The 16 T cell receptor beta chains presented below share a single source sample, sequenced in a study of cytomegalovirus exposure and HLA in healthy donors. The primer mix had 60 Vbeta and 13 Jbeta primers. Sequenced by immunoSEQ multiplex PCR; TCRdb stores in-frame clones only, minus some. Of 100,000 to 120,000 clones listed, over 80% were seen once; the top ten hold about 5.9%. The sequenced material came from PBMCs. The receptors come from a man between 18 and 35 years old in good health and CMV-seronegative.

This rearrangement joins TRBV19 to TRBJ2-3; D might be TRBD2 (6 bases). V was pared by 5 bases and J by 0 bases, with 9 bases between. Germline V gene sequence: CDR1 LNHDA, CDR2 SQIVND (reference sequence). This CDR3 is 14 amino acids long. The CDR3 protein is CASSSSGSTDTQYF. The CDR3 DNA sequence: TGTGCCAGTAGTTCAAGCGGGAGCACAGATACGCAGTATTTT.

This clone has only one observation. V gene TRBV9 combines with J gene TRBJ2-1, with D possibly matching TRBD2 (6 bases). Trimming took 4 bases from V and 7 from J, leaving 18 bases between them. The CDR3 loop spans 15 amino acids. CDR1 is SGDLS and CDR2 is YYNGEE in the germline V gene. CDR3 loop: CASSPSARAGNEQFF. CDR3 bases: TGTGCCAGCAGCCCCTCCGCGAGGGCGGGGAATGAGCAGTTCTTC.

Here the CDR3 reads CSVGGTDHNEKLFF. The DNA for the CDR3 is TGCAGCGTTGGTGGGACAGACCATAATGAAAAACTGTTTTTT. The chain is built from TRBV29-1 and TRBJ1-4, with 7 bases matching TRBD1. This CDR3 contains 14 residues. The V gene's germline CDR1 is SQVTM and CDR2 ANQGSEA. V lost 4 bases, J lost 4 bases, and 6 bases stayed unmatched.

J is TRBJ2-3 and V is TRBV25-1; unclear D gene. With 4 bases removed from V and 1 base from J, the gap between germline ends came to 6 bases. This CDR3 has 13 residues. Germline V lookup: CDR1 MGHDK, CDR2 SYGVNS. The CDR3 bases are TGTGCCAGCAGTGTAACGGGCACAGATACGCAGTATTTT. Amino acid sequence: CASSVTGTDTQYF. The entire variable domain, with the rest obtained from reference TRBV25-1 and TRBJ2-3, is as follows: EADIYQTPRYLVIGTGKKITLECSQTMGHDKMYWYQQDPGMELHLIHYSYGVNSTEKGDLSSESTVSRIRTEHFPLTLESARPSHTSQYLCASSVTGTDTQYFGPGTRLTVL.

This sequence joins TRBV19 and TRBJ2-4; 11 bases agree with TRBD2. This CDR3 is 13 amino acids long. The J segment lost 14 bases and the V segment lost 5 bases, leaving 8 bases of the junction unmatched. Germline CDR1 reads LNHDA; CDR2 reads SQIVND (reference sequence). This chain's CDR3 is CASSEIAGGPKYF. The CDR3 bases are TGTGCCAGTAGTGAGATAGCGGGAGGGCCGAAGTACTTC.

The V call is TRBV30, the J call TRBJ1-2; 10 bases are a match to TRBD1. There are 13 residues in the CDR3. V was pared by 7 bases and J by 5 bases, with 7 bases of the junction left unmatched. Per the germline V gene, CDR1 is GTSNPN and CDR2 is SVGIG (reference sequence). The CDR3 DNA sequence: TGTGCCTACGGACAGGGGGATCGGTATGGCTACACCTTC. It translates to CAYGQGDRYGYTF.

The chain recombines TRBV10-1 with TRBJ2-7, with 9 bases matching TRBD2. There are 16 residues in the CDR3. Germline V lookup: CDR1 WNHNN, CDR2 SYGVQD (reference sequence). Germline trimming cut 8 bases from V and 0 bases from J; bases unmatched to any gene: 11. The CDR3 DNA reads TGCGCCAGCGGGGGGAGGGCGGGAGGGCCCTCCTACGAGCAGTACTTC. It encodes CASGGRAGGPSYEQYF.

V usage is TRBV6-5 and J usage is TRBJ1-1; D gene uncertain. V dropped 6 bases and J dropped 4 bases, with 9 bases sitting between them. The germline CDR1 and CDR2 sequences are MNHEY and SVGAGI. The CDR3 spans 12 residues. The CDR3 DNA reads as TGTGCCAGCAGGCAGGAGGGCACTGAAGCTTTCTTT. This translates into CASRQEGTEAFF.

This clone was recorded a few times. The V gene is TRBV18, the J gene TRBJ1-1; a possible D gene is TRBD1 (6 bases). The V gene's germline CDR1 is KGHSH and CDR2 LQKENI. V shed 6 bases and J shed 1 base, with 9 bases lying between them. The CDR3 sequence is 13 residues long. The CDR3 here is CASSRQANTEAFF. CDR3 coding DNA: TGTGCCAGCTCGCGACAGGCGAACACTGAAGCTTTCTTT.

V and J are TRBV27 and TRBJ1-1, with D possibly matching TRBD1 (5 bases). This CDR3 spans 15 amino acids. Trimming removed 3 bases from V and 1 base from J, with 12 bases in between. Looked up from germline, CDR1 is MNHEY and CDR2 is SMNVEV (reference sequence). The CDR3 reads CASSLPGGGNTEAFF. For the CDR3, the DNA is TGTGCCAGCAGTTTGCCGGGGGGAGGGAACACTGAAGCTTTCTTT.

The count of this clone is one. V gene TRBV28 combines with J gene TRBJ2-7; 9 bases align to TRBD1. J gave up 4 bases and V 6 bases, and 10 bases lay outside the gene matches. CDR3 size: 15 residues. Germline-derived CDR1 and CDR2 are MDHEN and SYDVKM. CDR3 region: CASRGGQGLIYEQYF. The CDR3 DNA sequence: TGTGCCAGCAGAGGAGGACAGGGGCTGATTTACGAGCAGTACTTC.

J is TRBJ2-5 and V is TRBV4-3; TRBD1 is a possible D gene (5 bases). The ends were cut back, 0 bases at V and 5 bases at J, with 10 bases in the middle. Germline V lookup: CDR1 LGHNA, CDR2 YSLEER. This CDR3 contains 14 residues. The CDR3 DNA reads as TGCGCCAGCAGCCAAGAGCAGGGTTTCGAGACCCAGTACTTC. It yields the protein CASSQEQGFETQYF.

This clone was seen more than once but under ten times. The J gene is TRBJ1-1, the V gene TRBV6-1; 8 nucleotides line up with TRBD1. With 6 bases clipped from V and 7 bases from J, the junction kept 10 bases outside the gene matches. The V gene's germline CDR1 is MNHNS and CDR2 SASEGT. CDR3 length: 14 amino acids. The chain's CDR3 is CASSFQGAIGEAFF. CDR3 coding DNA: TGTGCCAGCAGCTTTCAGGGGGCGATAGGTGAAGCTTTCTTT.

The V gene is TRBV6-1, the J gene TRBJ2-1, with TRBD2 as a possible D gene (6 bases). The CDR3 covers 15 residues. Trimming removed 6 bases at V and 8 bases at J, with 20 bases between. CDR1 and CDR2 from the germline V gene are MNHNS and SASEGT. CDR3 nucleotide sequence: TGTGCCAGCAGCCTCCGGGACTCCCGGGGCCATGAGCAGTTCTTC. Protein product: CASSLRDSRGHEQFF.

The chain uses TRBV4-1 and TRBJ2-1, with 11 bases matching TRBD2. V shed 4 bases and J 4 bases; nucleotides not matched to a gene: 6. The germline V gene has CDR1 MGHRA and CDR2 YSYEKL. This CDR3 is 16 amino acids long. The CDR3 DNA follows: TGCGCCAGCAGCCGATTGGGACTAGCGGAGTACAATGAGCAGTTCTTC. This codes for CASSRLGLAEYNEQFF.

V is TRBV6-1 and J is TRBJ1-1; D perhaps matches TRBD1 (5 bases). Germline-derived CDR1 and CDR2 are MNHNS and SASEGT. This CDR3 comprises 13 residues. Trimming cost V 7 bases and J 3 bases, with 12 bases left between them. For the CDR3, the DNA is TGTGCCAGCATGTCTGGGGCCTACACTGAAGCTTTCTTT. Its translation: CASMSGAYTEAFF.